This T cell receptor beta chain is from a study of Graves' ophthalmopathy and Graves' hyperthyroidism. This clonotype was recorded at least ten times. The antigen is unknown. Study-wide findings and caveats: Detection in blood was also observed for most expanded thyroid clonotypes above 0.001 frequency. Researchers report that a 13-signature model separated ophthalmopathy from stable hyperthyroidism, posting about 88% sensitivity and roughly 81% specificity.

Other autoimmune disease, uncontrolled infection, pregnancy and lactation led to exclusion. The PBMCs were taken from about 10 ml of fresh peripheral blood. RNA transcripts provided the template for amplifying TCR beta CDR3 regions. RT-PCR in the first round used HTBI primers; a second-round multiplex PCR followed. Using its own MiXCR run on the multiplex PCR reads, TCRdb lists one record per CDR3 protein. The table includes 650,000 to 900,000 distinct CDR3 sequences, around 40% detected once. The CDR3 extends over 14 amino acids. Losses at the gene ends were 2 bases for V and 0 bases for J; bases not matched to a gene: 1.

The specimen sequenced was peripheral blood. The chain carries TRBV12-3 or TRBV12-4 and TRBJ2-7; 7 nucleotides agree with TRBD2. The TCR was taken from an adult man with Graves' ophthalmopathy. CDR3 protein: CASSLRGDSYEQYF. In DNA, the CDR3 is TGTGCCAGCAGTTTACGGGGGGACTCCTACGAGCAGTACTTC.